This T cell receptor beta chain appears in the sequencing data of a study of T cell repertoires in cytomegalovirus infection. Across the study: A matching HLA type, together with CMV infection, was signaled by public TCR beta signatures.

This clonotype was observed a handful of times. MiXCR was run by TCRdb on the reads, yielding one entry per CDR3 protein. The sample lists approximately 290,000 distinct CDR3 sequences, about 25% occurring once. The CDR3 length is 11 residues. The germline CDR1 and CDR2 sequences are SQVTM and ANQGSEA. V gave up 6 bases and J gave up 2 bases, with 6 bases separating them. V is TRBV29-1 and J is TRBJ2-3; D is uncertain. Material for sequencing was PBMCs. This TCR was recovered from a human donor in good health (CMV status not recorded). Some clones in this sample may be carry-over from other donors' samples. CDR3 protein: CSVGHTDTQYF. The CDR3 nucleotides are TGCAGCGTCGGTCACACAGATACGCAGTATTTT.